The clone carrying this T cell receptor beta chain was counted at least ten times. The antigen is not known. This sample is drawn from a study of T cells after yellow fever vaccination. Overall study results and limits: When the response was secondary, it was weaker but reached its peak faster, day 5 versus 15. Post-booster reappearance was seen for most primary-vaccination clones (nearly 97% CD4, roughly 86% CD8). FACS-sorted repertoires could harbor abundant contaminating bulk-population clonotypes.

The V and J ends lost 5 bases and 10 bases respectively, with 9 bases between them. The germline V gene encodes CDR1 DFQATT and CDR2 SNEGSKA (reference sequence). CDR3 size: 10 residues. Using its own MiXCR run on the 5' RACE reads, TCRdb lists one record per CDR3 protein. The sample has approximately 150,000 distinct CDR3 sequences, approximately 7.7% seen once; the top ten hold approximately 0.67%. The clonotype originates from a man aged 30 to 45 who received the YFV17D yellow fever vaccine. This material consisted of CD4+ T cells sorted from PBMCs, taken 5 days after the yellow fever booster vaccination. The genes are TRBV20-1 and TRBJ2-1; tentative D call: TRBD2 (6 bases). CDR3 sequence (DNA): TGCAGTGCTCGACTAGTAGAGCAGTTCTTC. As protein: CSARLVEQFF.